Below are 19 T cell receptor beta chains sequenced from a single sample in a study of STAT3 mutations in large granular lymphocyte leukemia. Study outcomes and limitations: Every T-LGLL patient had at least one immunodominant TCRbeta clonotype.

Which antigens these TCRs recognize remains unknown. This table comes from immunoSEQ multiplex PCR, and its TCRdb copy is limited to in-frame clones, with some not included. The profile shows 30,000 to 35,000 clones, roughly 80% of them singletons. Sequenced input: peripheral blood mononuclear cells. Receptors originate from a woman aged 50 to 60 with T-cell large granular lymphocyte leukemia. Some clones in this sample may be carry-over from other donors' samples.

CDR3 loop: CASRSSGNTIYF. In nucleotides, the CDR3 is TGTGCCAGCAGATCATCCGGAAACACCATATATTTT. This sequence joins TRBV7-9 and TRBJ1-3, with D unclear. The V gene's germline CDR1 is SEHNR and CDR2 FQNEAQ (reference sequence). V dropped 6 bases and J dropped 4 bases, with 7 bases sitting between them. The CDR3 runs to 12 residues.

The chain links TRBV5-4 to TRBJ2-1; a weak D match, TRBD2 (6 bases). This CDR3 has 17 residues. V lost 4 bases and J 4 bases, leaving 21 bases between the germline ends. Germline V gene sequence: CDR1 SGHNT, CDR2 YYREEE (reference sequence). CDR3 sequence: CASSKTIRTMIYNEQFF. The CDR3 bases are TGTGCCAGCAGCAAAACCATAAGGACTATGATATACAATGAGCAGTTCTTC.

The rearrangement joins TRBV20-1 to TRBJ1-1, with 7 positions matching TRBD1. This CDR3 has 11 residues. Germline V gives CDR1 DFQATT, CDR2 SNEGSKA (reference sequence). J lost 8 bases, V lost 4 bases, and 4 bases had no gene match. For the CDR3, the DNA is TGCAGTGCTAAAGGGACAGACGAAGCTTTCTTT. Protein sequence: CSAKGTDEAFF.

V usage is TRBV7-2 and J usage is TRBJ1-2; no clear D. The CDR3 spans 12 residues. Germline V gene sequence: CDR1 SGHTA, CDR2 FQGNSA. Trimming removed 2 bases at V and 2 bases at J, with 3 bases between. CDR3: CASSLMNYGYTF. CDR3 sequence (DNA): TGTGCCAGCAGCTTAATGAACTATGGCTACACCTTC.

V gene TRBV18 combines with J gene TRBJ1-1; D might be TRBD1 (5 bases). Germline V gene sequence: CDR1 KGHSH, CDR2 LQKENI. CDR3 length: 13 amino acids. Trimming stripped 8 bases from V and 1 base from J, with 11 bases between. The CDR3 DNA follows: TGTGCCAGCCGCGGGGGTCAGAACACTGAAGCTTTCTTT. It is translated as CASRGGQNTEAFF.

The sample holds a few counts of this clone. CDR3 sequence (DNA): TGTGCCAGCAGCTTACTTCGGGAAAAACTGTTTTTT. It is translated as CASSLLREKLFF. V and J are TRBV7-2 and TRBJ1-4, with unresolved D. The V gene's germline CDR1 is SGHTA and CDR2 FQGNSA. The CDR3 contains 12 residues. V lost 2 bases and J lost 8, with 6 bases in between.

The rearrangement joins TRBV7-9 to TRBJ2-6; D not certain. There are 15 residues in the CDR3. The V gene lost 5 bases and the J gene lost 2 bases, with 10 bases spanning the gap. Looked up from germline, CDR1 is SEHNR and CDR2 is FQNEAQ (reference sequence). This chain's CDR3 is CASSEDLPGANVLTF. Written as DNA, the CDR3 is TGTGCCAGCAGCGAGGACCTCCCTGGGGCCAACGTCCTGACTTTC.

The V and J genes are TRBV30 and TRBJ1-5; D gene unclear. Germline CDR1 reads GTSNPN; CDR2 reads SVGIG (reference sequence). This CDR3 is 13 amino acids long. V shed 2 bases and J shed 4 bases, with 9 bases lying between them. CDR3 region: CAWSLGTNQPQHF. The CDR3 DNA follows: TGTGCCTGGAGTCTCGGTACAAATCAGCCCCAGCATTTT.

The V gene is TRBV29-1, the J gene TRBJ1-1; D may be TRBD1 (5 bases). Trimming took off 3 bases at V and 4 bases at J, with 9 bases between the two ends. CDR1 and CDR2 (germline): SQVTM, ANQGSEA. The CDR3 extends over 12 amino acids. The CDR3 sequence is CSVDTGGTEAFF. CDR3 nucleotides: TGCAGCGTTGATACGGGGGGCACTGAAGCTTTCTTT.

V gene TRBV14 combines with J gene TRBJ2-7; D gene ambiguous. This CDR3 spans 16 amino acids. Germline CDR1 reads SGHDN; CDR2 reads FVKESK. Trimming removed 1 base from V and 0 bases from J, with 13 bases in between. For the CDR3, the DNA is TGTGCCAGCAGCCAAGGGGTCGGATCGAGCTCCTACGAGCAGTACTTC. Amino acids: CASSQGVGSSSYEQYF.

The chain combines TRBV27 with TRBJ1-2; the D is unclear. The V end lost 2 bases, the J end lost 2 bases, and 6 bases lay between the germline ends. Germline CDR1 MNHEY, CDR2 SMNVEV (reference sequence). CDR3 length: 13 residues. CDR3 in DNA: TGTGCCAGCAGTTTAAAACAGAACTATGGCTACACCTTC. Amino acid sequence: CASSLKQNYGYTF.

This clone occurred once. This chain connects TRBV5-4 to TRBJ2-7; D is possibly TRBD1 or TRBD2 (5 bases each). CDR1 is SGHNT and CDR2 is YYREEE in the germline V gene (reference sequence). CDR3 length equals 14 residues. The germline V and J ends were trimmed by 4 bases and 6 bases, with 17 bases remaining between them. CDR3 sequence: CASSAPGPGREQYF. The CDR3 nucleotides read TGTGCCAGCAGCGCCCCGGGCCCGGGACGCGAGCAGTACTTC.

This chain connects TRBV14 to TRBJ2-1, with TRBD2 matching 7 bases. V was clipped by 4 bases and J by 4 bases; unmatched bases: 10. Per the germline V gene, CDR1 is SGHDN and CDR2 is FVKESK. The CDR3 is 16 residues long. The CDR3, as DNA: TGTGCCAGCAGCCTGATGGGACTAACTACTTACAATGAGCAGTTCTTC. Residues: CASSLMGLTTYNEQFF.

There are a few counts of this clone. The CDR3 loop reads CASSEVRTYDYF. CDR3 DNA: TGTGCCAGCAGTGAAGTACGGACCTACGATTACTTC. This rearrangement joins TRBV2 to TRBJ2-7; D gene unclear. V lost 1 base and J lost 13, with 14 bases in between. The CDR3 sequence is 12 residues long. Looked up from germline, CDR1 is SNHLY and CDR2 is FYNNEI.

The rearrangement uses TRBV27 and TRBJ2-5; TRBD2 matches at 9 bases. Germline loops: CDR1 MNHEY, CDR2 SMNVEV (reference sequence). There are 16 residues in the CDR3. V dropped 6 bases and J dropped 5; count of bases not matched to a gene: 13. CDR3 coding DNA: TGTGCCAGCAGCCCCCGCGGGCTAGCGGGATTGGAGACCCAGTACTTC. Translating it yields CASSPRGLAGLETQYF.

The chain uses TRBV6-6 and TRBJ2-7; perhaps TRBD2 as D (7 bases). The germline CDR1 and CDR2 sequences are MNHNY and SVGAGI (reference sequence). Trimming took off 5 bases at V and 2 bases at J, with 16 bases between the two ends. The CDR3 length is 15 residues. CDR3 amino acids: CASSASGTPTYEQYF. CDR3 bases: TGTGCCAGCAGTGCCAGCGGGACACCGACCTACGAGCAGTACTTC.

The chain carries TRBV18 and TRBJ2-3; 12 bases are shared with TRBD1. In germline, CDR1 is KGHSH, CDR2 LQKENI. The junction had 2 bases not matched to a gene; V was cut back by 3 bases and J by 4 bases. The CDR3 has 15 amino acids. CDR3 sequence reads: CASSPGQGASDTQYF. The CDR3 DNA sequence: TGTGCCAGCTCACCGGGACAGGGGGCGTCAGATACGCAGTATTTT.

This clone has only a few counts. CDR3: CASSPMGTGTRDQPQHF. The DNA for the CDR3 is TGTGCCAGCAGTCCGATGGGGACAGGGACTCGCGATCAGCCCCAGCATTTT. The V and J genes are TRBV4-2 and TRBJ1-5, with 9 positions matching TRBD1. The CDR3 sequence is 17 residues long. V lost 6 bases, J lost 5 bases, and 14 bases stayed unmatched. Looked up from germline, CDR1 is LGHNA and CDR2 is YNFKEQ.

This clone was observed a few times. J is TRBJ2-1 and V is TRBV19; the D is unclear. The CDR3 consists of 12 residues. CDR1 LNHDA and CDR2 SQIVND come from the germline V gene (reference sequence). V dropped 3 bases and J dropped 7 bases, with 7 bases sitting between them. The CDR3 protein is CASSIRANEQFF. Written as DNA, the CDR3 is TGTGCCAGTAGTATCAGAGCTAATGAGCAGTTCTTC.